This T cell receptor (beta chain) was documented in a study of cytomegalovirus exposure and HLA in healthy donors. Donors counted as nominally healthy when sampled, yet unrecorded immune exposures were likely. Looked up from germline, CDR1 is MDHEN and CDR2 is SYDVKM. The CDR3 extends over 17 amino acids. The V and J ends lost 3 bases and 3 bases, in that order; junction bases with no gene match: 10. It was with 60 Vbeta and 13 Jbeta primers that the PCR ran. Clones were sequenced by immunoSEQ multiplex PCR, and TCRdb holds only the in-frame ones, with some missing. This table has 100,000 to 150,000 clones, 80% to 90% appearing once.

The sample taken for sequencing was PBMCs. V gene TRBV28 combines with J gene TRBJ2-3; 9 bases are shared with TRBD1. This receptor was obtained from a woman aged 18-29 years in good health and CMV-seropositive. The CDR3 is CASSFNRGHGLTDTQYF. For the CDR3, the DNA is TGTGCCAGCAGTTTTAACAGGGGGCACGGATTGACAGATACGCAGTATTTT. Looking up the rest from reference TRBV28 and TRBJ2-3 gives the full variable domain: DVKVTQSSRYLVKRTGEKVFLECVQDMDHENMFWYRQDPGLGLRLIYFSYDVKMKEKGDIPEGYSVSREKKERFSLILESASTNQTSMYLCASSFNRGHGLTDTQYFGPGTRLTVL.